This T cell receptor beta chain was recovered during a study of PD-1 blockade in classical Hodgkin lymphoma. The CDR3 covers 12 residues. V shed 5 bases and J shed 3 bases, with 8 bases lying between them. Germline CDR1 SEHNR, CDR2 FQNEAQ (reference sequence). Findings and caveats of the study: Newly diagnosed and completely responding patients shared comparable baseline diversity.

This clone turned up a few times. Its antigen is as yet unknown. Some clones are missing from TCRdb's copy, which holds only in-frame ones; the method was immunoSEQ multiplex PCR. The data hold roughly 25,000 clones, with roughly 78% observed a single time. There was relapse after autologous stem cell transplantation in every patient, and there was variation in brentuximab vedotin exposure. The V call is TRBV7-9, the J call TRBJ2-7, with D tentatively TRBD2 (6 bases). The source of this sequence is a human donor with classical Hodgkin lymphoma. The starting material was peripheral blood mononuclear cells (PBMCs), obtained before the second cycle of nivolumab. CDR3 in amino acids: CASSLDYYEQYF. Written as DNA, the CDR3 is TGTGCCAGCAGCCTGGACTACTACGAGCAGTACTTC.